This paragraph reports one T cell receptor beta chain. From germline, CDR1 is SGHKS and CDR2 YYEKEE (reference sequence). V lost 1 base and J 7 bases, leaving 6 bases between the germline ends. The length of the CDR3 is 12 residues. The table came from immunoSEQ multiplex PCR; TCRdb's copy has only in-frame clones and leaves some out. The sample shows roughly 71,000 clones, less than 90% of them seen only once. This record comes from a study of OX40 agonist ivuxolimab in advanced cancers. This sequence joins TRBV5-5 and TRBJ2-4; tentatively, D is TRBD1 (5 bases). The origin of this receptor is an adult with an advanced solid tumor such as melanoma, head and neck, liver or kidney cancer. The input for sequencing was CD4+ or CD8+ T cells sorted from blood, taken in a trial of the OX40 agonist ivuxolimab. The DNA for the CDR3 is TGTGCCAGCAGCTTGAAGGGGAACATTCAGTACTTC. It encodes CASSLKGNIQYF.